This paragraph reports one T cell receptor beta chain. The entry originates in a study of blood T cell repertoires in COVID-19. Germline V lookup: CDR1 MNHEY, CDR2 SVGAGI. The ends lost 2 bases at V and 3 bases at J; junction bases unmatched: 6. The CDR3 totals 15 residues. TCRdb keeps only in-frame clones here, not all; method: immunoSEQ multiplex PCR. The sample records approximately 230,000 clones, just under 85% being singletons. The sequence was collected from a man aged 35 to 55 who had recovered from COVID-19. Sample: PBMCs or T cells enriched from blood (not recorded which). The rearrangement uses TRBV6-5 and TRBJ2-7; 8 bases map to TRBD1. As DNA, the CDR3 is TGTGCCAGCAGTTACGCCAGGGGGCAGAACTACGAGCAGTACTTC. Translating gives CASSYARGQNYEQYF.